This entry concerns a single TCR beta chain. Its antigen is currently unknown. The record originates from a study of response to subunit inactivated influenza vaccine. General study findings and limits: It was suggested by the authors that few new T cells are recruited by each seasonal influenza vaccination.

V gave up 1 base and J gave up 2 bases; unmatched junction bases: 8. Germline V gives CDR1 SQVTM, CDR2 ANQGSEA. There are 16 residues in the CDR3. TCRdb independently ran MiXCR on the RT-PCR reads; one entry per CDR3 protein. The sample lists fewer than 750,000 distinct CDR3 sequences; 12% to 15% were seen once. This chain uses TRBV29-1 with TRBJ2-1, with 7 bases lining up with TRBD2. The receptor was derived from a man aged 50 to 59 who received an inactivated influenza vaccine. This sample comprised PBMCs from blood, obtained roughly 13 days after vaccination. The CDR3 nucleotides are TGCAGCGTTGAAGGGACCGGGACTAAGGCCTACAATGAGCAGTTCTTC. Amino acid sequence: CSVEGTGTKAYNEQFF.